These T cell receptor beta chains were read from a single sample in a study of early T cells in non-severe SARS-CoV-2 infection. TCRdb analysed the 5' RACE reads with MiXCR anew, one entry per CDR3 protein. The repertoire consists of roughly 33,000 distinct CDR3 sequences, with about 5% occurring once and the leading ten covering roughly 15%. The material sequenced was whole blood. The origin of the receptors is an adult who was a healthcare worker with PCR-confirmed SARS-CoV-2 infection or an uninfected control (not recorded which). The CDR3 runs from the conserved cysteine through the conserved F or W. The D gene is left open where the match is weak. Where a row states a size, it is once, few, many or the class of an expanded clone; other rows omit it.

j_gene: TRBJ2-5
abundance: .
d_gene: .
v_gene: TRBV11-2
CDR3nt: TGTGCCAGCAGTTATATCCGAGGGCAAAGAGAGACCCAGTACTTC
CDR3aa: CASSYIRGQRETQYF

j_gene: TRBJ2-2
abundance: many
d_gene: .
v_gene: TRBV6-1
CDR3nt: TGTGCCAGCAGTGAAGCGCGGGCCGCCGGGGAGCTGTTTTTT
CDR3aa: CASSEARAAGELFF

j_gene: TRBJ1-3
abundance: .
d_gene: .
v_gene: TRBV4-2
CDR3nt: TGTGCCAGCAGCCAAGTTCCGGTCAGTTTCTCTGGAAACACCATATATTTT
CDR3aa: CASSQVPVSFSGNTIYF

j_gene: TRBJ1-6
abundance: many
d_gene: TRBD1
v_gene: TRBV28
CDR3nt: TGTGCCAGCAGCCGAGGGGGCGCTGCTCATTCACCCCTCCACTTT
CDR3aa: CASSRGGAAHSPLHF

j_gene: TRBJ2-7
abundance: .
d_gene: .
v_gene: TRBV19
CDR3nt: TGTGCCAGTAGTTCCGGTGGGTACGAGCAGTACTTC
CDR3aa: CASSSGGYEQYF

j_gene: TRBJ2-5
abundance: .
d_gene: TRBD1
v_gene: TRBV29-1
CDR3nt: TGCAGCGCCCAGGGGGCGGACGGAGAGACCCAGTACTTC
CDR3aa: CSAQGADGETQYF

j_gene: TRBJ2-7
abundance: few
d_gene: .
v_gene: TRBV12-3/TRBV12-4
CDR3nt: TGTGCCAGCATCCCCGGGGCAAGCTCCTACGAGCAGTACTTC
CDR3aa: CASIPGASSYEQYF

j_gene: TRBJ2-1
abundance: few
d_gene: .
v_gene: TRBV11-2
CDR3nt: TGTGCCACCACGGTCCCCGTAGTCTACAATGAGCAGTTCTTC
CDR3aa: CATTVPVVYNEQFF

j_gene: TRBJ2-7
abundance: many
d_gene: TRBD2
v_gene: TRBV20-1
CDR3nt: TGCAGTGCTAGGTACCCTAGCGGGGGCTTGTACGAGCAGTACTTC
CDR3aa: CSARYPSGGLYEQYF

j_gene: TRBJ2-2
abundance: many
d_gene: .
v_gene: TRBV19
CDR3nt: TGTGCCAGTAAATGGGGCGTGTCCCCCAACACCGGGGAGCTGTTTTTT
CDR3aa: CASKWGVSPNTGELFF

j_gene: TRBJ2-7
abundance: many
d_gene: .
v_gene: TRBV7-2
CDR3nt: TGTGCCAGCAGCTTAGAAGGGGACTCAACCTACGAGCAGTACTTC
CDR3aa: CASSLEGDSTYEQYF